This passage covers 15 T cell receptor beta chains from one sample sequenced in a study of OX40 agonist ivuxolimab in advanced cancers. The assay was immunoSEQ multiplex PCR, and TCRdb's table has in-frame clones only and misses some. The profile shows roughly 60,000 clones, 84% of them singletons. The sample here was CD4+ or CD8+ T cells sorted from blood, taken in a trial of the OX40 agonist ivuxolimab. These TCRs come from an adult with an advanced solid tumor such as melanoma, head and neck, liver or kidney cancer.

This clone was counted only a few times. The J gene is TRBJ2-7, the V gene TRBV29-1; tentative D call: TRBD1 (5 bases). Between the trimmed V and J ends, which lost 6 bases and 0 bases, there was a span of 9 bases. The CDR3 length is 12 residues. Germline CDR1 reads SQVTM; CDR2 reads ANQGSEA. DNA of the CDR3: TGCAGCGTGACAGAGAGCTCCTACGAGCAGTACTTC. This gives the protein CSVTESSYEQYF.

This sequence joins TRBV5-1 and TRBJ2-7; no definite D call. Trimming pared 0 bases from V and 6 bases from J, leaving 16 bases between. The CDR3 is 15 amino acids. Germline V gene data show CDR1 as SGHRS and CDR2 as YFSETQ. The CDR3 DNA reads TGCGCCAGCAGCTTGGAGTCAGCCCTTCCCGGCGAGCAGTACTTC. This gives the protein CASSLESALPGEQYF.

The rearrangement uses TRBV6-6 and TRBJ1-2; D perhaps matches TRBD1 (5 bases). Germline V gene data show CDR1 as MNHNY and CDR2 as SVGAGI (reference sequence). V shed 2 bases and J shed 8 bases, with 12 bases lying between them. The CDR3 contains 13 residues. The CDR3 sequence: CASSYVSGRGYTF. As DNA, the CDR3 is TGTGCCAGCAGTTACGTGTCAGGGCGCGGCTACACCTTC.

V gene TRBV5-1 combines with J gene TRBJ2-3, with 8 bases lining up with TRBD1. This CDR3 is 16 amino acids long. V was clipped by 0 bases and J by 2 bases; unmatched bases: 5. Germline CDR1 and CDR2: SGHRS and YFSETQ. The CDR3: CASSLGQGFHTDTQYF. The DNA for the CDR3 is TGCGCCAGCAGCTTGGGACAGGGGTTCCACACAGATACGCAGTATTTT.

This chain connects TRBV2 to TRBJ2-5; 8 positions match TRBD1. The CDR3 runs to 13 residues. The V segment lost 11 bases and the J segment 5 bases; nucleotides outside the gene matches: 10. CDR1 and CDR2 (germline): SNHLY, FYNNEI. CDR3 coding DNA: TGTGCCGGCAAACAGGGGGTTTGGGAGACCCAGTACTTC. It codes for CAGKQGVWETQYF.

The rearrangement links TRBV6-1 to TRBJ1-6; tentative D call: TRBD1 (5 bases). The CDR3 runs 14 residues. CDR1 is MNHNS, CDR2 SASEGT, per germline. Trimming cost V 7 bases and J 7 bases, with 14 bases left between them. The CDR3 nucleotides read TGTGCCAGCACTCCGGGGGATAGGAATTCACCCCTCCACTTT. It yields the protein CASTPGDRNSPLHF.

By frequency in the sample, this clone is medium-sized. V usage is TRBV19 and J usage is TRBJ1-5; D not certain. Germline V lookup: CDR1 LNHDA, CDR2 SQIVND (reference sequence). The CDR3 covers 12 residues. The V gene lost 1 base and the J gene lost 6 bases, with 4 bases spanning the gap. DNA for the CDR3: TGTGCCAGTAGTATAGGGGTTCAGCCCCAGCATTTT. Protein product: CASSIGVQPQHF. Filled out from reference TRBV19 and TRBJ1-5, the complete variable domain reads DGGITQSPKYLFRKEGQNVTLSCEQNLNHDAMYWYRQDPGQGLRLIYYSQIVNDFQKGDIAEGYSVSREKKESFPLTVTSAQKNPTAFYLCASSIGVQPQHFGDGTRLSIL.

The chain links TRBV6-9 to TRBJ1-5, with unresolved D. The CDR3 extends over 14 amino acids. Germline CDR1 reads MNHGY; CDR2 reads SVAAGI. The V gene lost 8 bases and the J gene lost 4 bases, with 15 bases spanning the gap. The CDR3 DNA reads TGTGCCAGCCTAAAAGGACGGAGAAATCAGCCCCAGCATTTT. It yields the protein CASLKGRRNQPQHF.

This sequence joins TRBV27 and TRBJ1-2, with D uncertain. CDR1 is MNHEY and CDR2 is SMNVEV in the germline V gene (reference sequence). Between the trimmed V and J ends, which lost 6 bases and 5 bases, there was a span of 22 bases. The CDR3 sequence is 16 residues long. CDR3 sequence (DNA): TGTGCCAGCAGCACGGCCTGGACTGAGGATTATTATGGCTACACCTTC. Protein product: CASSTAWTEDYYGYTF.

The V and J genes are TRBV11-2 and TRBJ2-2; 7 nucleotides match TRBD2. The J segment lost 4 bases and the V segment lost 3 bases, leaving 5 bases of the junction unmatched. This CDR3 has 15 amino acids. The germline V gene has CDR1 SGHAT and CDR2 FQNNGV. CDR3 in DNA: TGTGCCAGCAGCTTGAGCGGGATAGCCACCGGGGAGCTGTTTTTT. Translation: CASSLSGIATGELFF.

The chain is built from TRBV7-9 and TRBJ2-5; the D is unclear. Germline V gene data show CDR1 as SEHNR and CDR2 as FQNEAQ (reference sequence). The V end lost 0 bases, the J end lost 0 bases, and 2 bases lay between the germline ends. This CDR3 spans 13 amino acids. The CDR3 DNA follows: TGTGCCAGCAGCTTAGCGTACCAAGAGACCCAGTACTTC. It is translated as CASSLAYQETQYF.

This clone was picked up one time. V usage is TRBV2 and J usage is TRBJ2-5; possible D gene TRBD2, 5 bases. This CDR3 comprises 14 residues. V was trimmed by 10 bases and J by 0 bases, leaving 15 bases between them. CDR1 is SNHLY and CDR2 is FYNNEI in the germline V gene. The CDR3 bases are TGTGCCACCACGTCCCAAGCGGACCAAGAGACCCAGTACTTC. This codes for CATTSQADQETQYF.

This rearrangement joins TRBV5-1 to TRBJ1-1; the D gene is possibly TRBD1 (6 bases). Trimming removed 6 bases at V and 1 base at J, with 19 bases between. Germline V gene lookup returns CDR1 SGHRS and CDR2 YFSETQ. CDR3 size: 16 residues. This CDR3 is CASTNSPGHQNTEAFF. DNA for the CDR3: TGCGCCAGCACTAATTCCCCGGGACACCAGAACACTGAAGCTTTCTTT.

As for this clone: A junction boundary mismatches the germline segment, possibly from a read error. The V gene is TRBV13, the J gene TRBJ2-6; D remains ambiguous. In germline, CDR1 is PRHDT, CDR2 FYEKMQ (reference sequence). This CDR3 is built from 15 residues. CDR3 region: CAGSSTPSGANVLTF. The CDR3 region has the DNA TGTGCCGGCAGCTCCACACCCTCTGGGGCCAACGTCCTGACTTTC.

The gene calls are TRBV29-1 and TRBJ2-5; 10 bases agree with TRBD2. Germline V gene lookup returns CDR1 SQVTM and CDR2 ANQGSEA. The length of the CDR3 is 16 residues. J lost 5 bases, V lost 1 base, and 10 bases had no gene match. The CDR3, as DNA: TGCAGCGTTGAAGCTAGGCTAGCGGGAGAGAGGGAGACCCAGTACTTC. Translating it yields CSVEARLAGERETQYF. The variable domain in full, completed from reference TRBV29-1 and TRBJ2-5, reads SAVISQKPSRDICQRGTSLTIQCQVDSQVTMMFWYRQQPGQSLTLIATANQGSEATYESGFVIDKFPISRPNLTFSTLTVSNMSPEDSSIYLCSVEARLAGERETQYFGPGTRLLVL.